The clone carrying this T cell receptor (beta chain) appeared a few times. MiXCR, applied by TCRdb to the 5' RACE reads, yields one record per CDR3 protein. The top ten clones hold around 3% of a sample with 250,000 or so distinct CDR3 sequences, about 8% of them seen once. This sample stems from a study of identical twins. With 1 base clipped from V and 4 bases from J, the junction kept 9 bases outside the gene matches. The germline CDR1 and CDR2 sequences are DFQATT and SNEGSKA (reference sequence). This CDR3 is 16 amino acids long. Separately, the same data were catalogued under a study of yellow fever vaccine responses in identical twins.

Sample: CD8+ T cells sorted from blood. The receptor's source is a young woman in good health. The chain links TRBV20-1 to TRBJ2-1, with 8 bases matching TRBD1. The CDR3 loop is CSARAMLDRAYNEQFF. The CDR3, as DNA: TGCAGTGCTAGAGCGATGTTGGACAGGGCTTACAATGAGCAGTTCTTC.